The 20 T cell receptor beta chains below were found in one sample sequenced in a study of T cells in Graves' hyperthyroidism and ophthalmopathy. RNA transcripts gave rise to amplified TCR beta CDR3 regions. HTBI primers were employed in a first-round RT-PCR of the TCR CDR3. TCRdb redid the calling of the multiplex PCR reads with MiXCR, one entry per CDR3 protein. The data hold around 440,000 distinct CDR3 sequences, with less than 20% observed a single time. What was sequenced was blood. These TCRs come from a woman under 30 with Graves' hyperthyroidism.

The rearrangement joins TRBV27 to TRBJ2-6; D might be TRBD1 (7 bases). V dropped 5 bases and J dropped 2 bases, with 19 bases sitting between them. The CDR3 is made up of 18 amino acids. Germline V gene sequence: CDR1 MNHEY, CDR2 SMNVEV (reference sequence). Here the CDR3 reads CASSPQGRLSTGANVLTF. In nucleotides, the CDR3 is TGTGCCAGCAGTCCACAGGGGAGGTTGTCTACTGGGGCCAACGTCCTGACTTTC.

This clonotype came up many times. V is TRBV7-2 and J is TRBJ1-2, with TRBD1 matching 9 bases. Germline V gene sequence: CDR1 SGHTA, CDR2 FQGNSA. J lost 4 bases, V lost 4 bases, and 4 bases had no gene match. The CDR3 contains 14 residues. CDR3 coding DNA: TGTGCCAGCAGCTCGGGACAGGGTACCTATGGCTACACCTTC. This translates into CASSSGQGTYGYTF.

This clonotype appeared a few times. The J gene is TRBJ2-7, the V gene TRBV5-1; D ambiguous. The CDR3 contains 14 residues. The germline V and J ends were trimmed by 4 bases and 2 bases, with 13 bases remaining between them. The germline gives CDR1 SGHRS, CDR2 YFSETQ. The CDR3 DNA reads TGCGCCAGCAGCCCCGGGTCCTATACCTACGAGCAGTACTTC. Protein sequence: CASSPGSYTYEQYF.

The chain recombines TRBV20-1 with TRBJ1-6; D might be TRBD1 (5 bases). The length of the CDR3 is 16 residues. Germline CDR1 DFQATT, CDR2 SNEGSKA (reference sequence). Trimming pared 0 bases from V and 5 bases from J, leaving 14 bases between. For the CDR3, the DNA is TGCAGTGCTAGAGAGCGTAGGGGAACAGATAATTCACCCCTCCACTTT. It encodes CSARERRGTDNSPLHF.

This clonotype was seen a few times. The rearrangement links TRBV10-3 to TRBJ1-3, with D perhaps TRBD1 (5 bases). The V end was cut by 3 bases, the J end by 1 base, with 7 bases between. This CDR3 has 14 residues. Germline assignment: CDR1 ENHRY and CDR2 SYGVKD. CDR3 residues: CAISDRVSGNTIYF. The CDR3 DNA reads as TGTGCCATCAGTGACAGGGTTTCTGGAAACACCATATATTTT.

The J gene is TRBJ1-2, the V gene TRBV27; no clear D. V was shortened by 8 bases and J by 2 bases, with 15 bases between the two germline ends. There are 14 residues in the CDR3. The germline gives CDR1 MNHEY, CDR2 SMNVEV (reference sequence). The CDR3 DNA reads TGTGCCAGCTTAGGCAAGCCTGGGAACTATGGCTACACCTTC. It is translated as CASLGKPGNYGYTF.

The J gene is TRBJ1-2, the V gene TRBV20-1; D is ambiguous. CDR1 and CDR2 from the germline V gene are DFQATT and SNEGSKA (reference sequence). Trimming stripped 0 bases from V and 5 bases from J, with 10 bases between. The CDR3 runs 13 residues. CDR3 region: CSARDPTFYGYTF. The CDR3 DNA reads as TGCAGTGCTAGAGACCCAACCTTTTATGGCTACACCTTC.

This clonotype was seen many times. The chain joins TRBV6-2 or TRBV6-3 to TRBJ2-2, with D unclear. The length of the CDR3 is 15 residues. Trimming removed 0 bases from V and 4 bases from J, with 9 bases in between. The V gene's germline CDR1 is MNHEY and CDR2 SVGEGT. CDR3 region: CASSYSVRLTGELFF. The CDR3 DNA reads TGTGCCAGCAGTTACTCTGTCAGACTCACCGGGGAGCTGTTTTTT.

This clonotype was observed a few times. The chain joins TRBV28 to TRBJ1-2; D not resolved. This CDR3 contains 17 residues. Germline CDR1 and CDR2: MDHEN and SYDVKM. Trimming took off 2 bases at V and 8 bases at J, with 24 bases between the two ends. Here the CDR3 DNA reads TGTGCCAGCAGTTTAATTGTTGGGATGGACCTGCTGATGGGCTACACCTTC. Translating gives CASSLIVGMDLLMGYTF.

This clonotype has ten or more counts. The chain's CDR3 is CASSLWMPADRHTEAFF. The CDR3 nucleotides are TGTGCCAGCTCACTATGGATGCCGGCCGACCGACACACTGAAGCTTTCTTT. The chain links TRBV18 to TRBJ1-1; D is uncertain. The germline gives CDR1 KGHSH, CDR2 LQKENI. Deletions cut 4 bases from V and 3 bases from J, with 21 bases between. The CDR3 runs 17 residues.

The V gene is TRBV27, the J gene TRBJ1-4; D may be TRBD1 (5 bases). Deletions cut 7 bases from V and 8 bases from J, with 20 bases between. The CDR3 is made up of 15 amino acids. CDR1 and CDR2 from the germline V gene are MNHEY and SMNVEV (reference sequence). The chain's CDR3 is CASKNTIGAGEKLFF. The CDR3 DNA is TGTGCCAGCAAAAATACGATCGGGGCGGGGGAAAAACTGTTTTTT.

This clonotype was picked up a small number of times. The chain is built from TRBV7-9 and TRBJ2-2, with TRBD1 matching 9 bases. Germline V gene sequence: CDR1 SEHNR, CDR2 FQNEAQ (reference sequence). Trimming cost V 5 bases and J 7 bases; bases outside gene matches: 2. CDR3 length equals 13 residues. CDR3 sequence (DNA): TGTGCCAGCAGCCACAGGGGGCTCGGGGAGCTGTTTTTT. Translating it yields CASSHRGLGELFF.

This clonotype was detected only a few times. CDR3 sequence: CASSLVTGVSNYGYTF. The CDR3 coding sequence is TGTGCCAGCAGCTTAGTGACAGGGGTTTCTAACTATGGCTACACCTTC. The chain recombines TRBV7-2 with TRBJ1-2; 8 bases fit TRBD1. The CDR3 length is 16 residues. J was trimmed by 0 bases and V by 1 base; bases with no gene match: 4. CDR1 is SGHTA and CDR2 is FQGNSA in the germline V gene.

The chain couples TRBV2 to TRBJ1-1, with 8 bases lining up with TRBD1. Looked up from germline, CDR1 is SNHLY and CDR2 is FYNNEI. CDR3 length equals 16 residues. The V segment lost 0 bases and the J segment 6 bases; nucleotides outside the gene matches: 9. Here the CDR3 DNA reads TGTGCCAGCAGTGAAGCGCTTGGACAGGGTATTCCTGAAGCTTTCTTT. Translated: CASSEALGQGIPEAFF.

Worth noting for this clonotype: No DNA is shown, since the ends of the CDR3 on it are uncertain; the CDR3 is the one TCRdb lists. The CDR3 sequence is CASSSLWERGGRGIPYEQYF. The chain combines TRBV7-6 with TRBJ2-7; the table's D call of TRBD1 was not tested on the DNA. The CDR3 totals 20 residues, both ends included. Germline CDR1 is SGHVS and CDR2 is FNYEAQ.

This clonotype was seen ten or more times. This chain joins TRBV28 and TRBJ1-1; D ambiguous. With 6 bases removed from V and 7 bases from J, the gap between germline ends came to 15 bases. Germline CDR1 is MDHEN and CDR2 is SYDVKM. The CDR3 extends over 13 amino acids. CDR3 in DNA: TGTGCCAGCAGGGGAGACCGGGCCGGTGAAGCTTTCTTT. As protein: CASRGDRAGEAFF.

This clonotype was recorded many times. CDR3 coding DNA: TGTGCCAGCAGAATTAGTCGGGTCCCAGATACGCAGTATTTT. This codes for CASRISRVPDTQYF. This chain links TRBV11-2 with TRBJ2-3, with D hard to call. Trimming stripped 6 bases from V and 4 bases from J, with 14 bases between. The CDR3 is made up of 14 amino acids. CDR1 and CDR2 from the germline V gene are SGHAT and FQNNGV. The complete variable domain, with remaining parts taken from reference TRBV11-2 and TRBJ2-3, reads EAGVAQSPRYKIIEKRQSVAFWCNPISGHATLYWYQQILGQGPKLLIQFQNNGVVDDSQLPKDRFSAERLKGVDSTLKIQPAKLEDSAVYLCASRISRVPDTQYFGPGTRLTVL.

This clonotype was seen only a few times. The chain employs TRBV7-2 and TRBJ2-7; 9 bases line up with TRBD2. The CDR3 contains 13 residues. Germline V gene data show CDR1 as SGHTA and CDR2 as FQGNSA. Trimming at V came to 5 bases and at J to 6 bases, leaving 5 bases not matched to a gene. CDR3 protein: CASSLRTSAEQYF. Here the CDR3 DNA reads TGTGCCAGCAGCCTCCGGACTAGCGCCGAGCAGTACTTC. Full variable domain (missing parts from reference TRBV7-2 and TRBJ2-7): GAGVSQSPSNKVTEKGKDVELRCDPISGHTALYWYRQSLGQGLEFLIYFQGNSAPDKSGLPSDRFSAERTGGSVSTLTIQRTQQEDSAVYLCASSLRTSAEQYFGPGTRLTVT.

The V call is TRBV30, the J call TRBJ1-1; D gene ambiguous. The V gene's germline CDR1 is GTSNPN and CDR2 SVGIG (reference sequence). Trimming stripped 0 bases from V and 8 bases from J, with 10 bases between. The CDR3 sequence is 12 residues long. The CDR3 spells CAWSVLASEAFF. In DNA, the CDR3 is TGTGCCTGGAGTGTACTTGCGTCAGAAGCTTTCTTT.

This clonotype appeared a few times. The chain uses TRBV5-6 and TRBJ2-3; 8 bases are shared with TRBD2. The CDR3 has 16 amino acids. V was clipped by 0 bases and J by 4 bases; unmatched bases: 7. Germline CDR1 SGHDT, CDR2 YYEEEE. CDR3 bases: TGTGCCAGCAGCTTGGTCGGACTAGCTAGTGCAGATACGCAGTATTTT. Protein product: CASSLVGLASADTQYF.